This entry describes one T cell receptor (beta chain). Its antigen is currently unknown. V dropped 4 bases and J dropped 3 bases, with 16 bases sitting between them. Germline loops: CDR1 SGHNT, CDR2 YYREEE (reference sequence). CDR3 length equals 16 residues. These data belong to a study of cytomegalovirus exposure and HLA in healthy donors. Overall study findings and caveats: The authors enumerated 150 to 200 TCR beta chains as linked to cytomegalovirus.

The PCR was carried out with 60 Vbeta primers and 13 Jbeta primers. The assay was immunoSEQ multiplex PCR, and TCRdb's table has in-frame clones only and misses some. The table shows 95,000 to 150,000 clones, with 80% to 85% occurring only once. The V and J genes are TRBV5-4 and TRBJ2-2; D is undetermined. The clonotype comes from a man between 25 and 39 years old in good health and CMV-seronegative. Sequencing was performed on PBMCs. CDR3 region: CASSARGTSYTGELFF. The CDR3 region has the DNA TGTGCCAGCAGCGCGAGAGGCACTTCTTACACCGGGGAGCTGTTTTTT.